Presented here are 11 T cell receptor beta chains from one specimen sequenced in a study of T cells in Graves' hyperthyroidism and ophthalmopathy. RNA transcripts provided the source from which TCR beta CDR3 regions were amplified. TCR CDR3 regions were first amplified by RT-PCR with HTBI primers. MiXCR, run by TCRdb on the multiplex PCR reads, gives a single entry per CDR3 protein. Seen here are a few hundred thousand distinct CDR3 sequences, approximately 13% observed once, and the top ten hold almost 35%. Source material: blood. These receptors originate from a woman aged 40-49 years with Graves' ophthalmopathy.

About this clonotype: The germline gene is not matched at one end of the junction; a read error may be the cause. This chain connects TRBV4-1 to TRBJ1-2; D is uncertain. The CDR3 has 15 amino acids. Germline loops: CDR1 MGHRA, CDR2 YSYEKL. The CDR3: CAGSQQERPSYGYTF. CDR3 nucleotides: TGCGCCGGCAGCCAACAAGAGAGGCCTAGCTATGGCTACACCTTC.

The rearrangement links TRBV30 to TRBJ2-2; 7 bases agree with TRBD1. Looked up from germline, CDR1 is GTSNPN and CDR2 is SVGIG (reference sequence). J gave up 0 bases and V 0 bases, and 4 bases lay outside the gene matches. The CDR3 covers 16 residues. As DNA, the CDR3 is TGTGCCTGGAGTGTGGCAGGGGGTACGAACACCGGGGAGCTGTTTTTT. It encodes CAWSVAGGTNTGELFF.

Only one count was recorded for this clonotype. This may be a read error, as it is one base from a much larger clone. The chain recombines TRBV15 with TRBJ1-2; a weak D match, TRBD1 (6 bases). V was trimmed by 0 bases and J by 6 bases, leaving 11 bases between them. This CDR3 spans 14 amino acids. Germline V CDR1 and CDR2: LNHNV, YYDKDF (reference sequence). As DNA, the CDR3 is TGTGCCACCAGCAGAGATACAGGGCCCCATGGCTACACCTTC. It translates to CATSRDTGPHGYTF.

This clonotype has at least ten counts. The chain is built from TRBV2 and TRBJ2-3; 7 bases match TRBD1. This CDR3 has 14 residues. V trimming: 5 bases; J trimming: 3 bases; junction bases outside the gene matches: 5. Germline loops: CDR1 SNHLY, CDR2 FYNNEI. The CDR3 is CASSRLQGTDTQYF. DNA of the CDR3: TGTGCCAGCAGTCGTCTACAGGGGACAGATACGCAGTATTTT.

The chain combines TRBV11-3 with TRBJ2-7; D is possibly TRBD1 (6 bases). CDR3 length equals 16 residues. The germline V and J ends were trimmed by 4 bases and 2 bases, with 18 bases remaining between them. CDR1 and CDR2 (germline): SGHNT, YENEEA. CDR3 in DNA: TGTGCCAGCAGCTCTCGTCCAGGACAGCGGACCTACGAGCAGTACTTC. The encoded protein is CASSSRPGQRTYEQYF.

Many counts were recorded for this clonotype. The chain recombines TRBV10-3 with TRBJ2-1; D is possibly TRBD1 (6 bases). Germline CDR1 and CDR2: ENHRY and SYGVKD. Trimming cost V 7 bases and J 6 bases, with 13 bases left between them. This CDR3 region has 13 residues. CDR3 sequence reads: CAIKEQGSNEQFF. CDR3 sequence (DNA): TGTGCCATCAAAGAACAGGGTTCCAATGAGCAGTTCTTC.

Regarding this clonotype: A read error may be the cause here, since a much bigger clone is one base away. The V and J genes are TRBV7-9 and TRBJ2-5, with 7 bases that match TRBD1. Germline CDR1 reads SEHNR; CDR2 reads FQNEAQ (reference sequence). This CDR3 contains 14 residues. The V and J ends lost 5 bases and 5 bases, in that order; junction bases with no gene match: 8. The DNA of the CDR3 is TGTGCCAGCAGCCACCTCGACAGGGTGGAGACCCAGTACTTC. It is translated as CASSHLDRVETQYF. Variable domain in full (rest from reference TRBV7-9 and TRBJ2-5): DTGVSQNPRHKITKRGQNVTFRCDPISEHNRLYWYRQTLGQGPEFLTYFQNEAQLEKSRLLSDRFSAERPKGSFSTLEIQRTEQGDSAMYLCASSHLDRVETQYFGPGTRLLVL.

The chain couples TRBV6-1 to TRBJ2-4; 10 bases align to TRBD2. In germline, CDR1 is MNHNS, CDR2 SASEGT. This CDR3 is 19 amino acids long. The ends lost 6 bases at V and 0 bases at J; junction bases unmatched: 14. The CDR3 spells CASRPWASGGALAKNIQYF. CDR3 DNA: TGTGCCAGCAGACCTTGGGCTAGCGGGGGTGCCCTAGCCAAAAACATTCAGTACTTC.

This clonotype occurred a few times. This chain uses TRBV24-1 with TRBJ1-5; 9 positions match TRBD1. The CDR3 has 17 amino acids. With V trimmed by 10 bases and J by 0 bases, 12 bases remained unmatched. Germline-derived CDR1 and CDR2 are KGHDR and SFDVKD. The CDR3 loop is CATHPGQGPYSNQPQHF. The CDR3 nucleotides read TGTGCCACGCACCCGGGACAGGGACCCTATAGCAATCAGCCCCAGCATTTT.

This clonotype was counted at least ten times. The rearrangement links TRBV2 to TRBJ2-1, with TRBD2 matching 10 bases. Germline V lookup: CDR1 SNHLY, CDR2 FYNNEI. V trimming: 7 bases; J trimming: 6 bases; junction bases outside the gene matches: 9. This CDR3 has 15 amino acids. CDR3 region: CASTSRLAGVNEQFF. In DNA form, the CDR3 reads TGTGCCAGCACCTCGAGGCTAGCGGGAGTCAATGAGCAGTTCTTC. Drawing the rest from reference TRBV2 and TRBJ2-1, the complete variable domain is EPEVTQTPSHQVTQMGQEVILRCVPISNHLYFYWYRQILGQKVEFLVSFYNNEISEKSEIFDDQFSVERPDGSNFTLKIRSTKLEDSAMYFCASTSRLAGVNEQFFGPGTRLTVL.

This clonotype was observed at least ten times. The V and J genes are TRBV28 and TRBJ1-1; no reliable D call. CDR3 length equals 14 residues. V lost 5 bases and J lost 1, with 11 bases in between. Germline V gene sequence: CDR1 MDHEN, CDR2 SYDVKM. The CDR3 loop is CASSPYSTNTEAFF. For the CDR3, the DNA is TGTGCCAGCAGTCCATACAGTACGAACACTGAAGCTTTCTTT. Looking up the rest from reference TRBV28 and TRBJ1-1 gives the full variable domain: DVKVTQSSRYLVKRTGEKVFLECVQDMDHENMFWYRQDPGLGLRLIYFSYDVKMKEKGDIPEGYSVSREKKERFSLILESASTNQTSMYLCASSPYSTNTEAFFGQGTRLTVV.